This TCR beta chain is from a study of shared clonotypes between healthy human individuals. Whole-study results and caveats: The four-donor shared clonotypes exceeded non-shared clonotypes in generation probability, with non-shared ones scoring lower.

CDR1 is MRHNA and CDR2 is SNTAGT in the germline V gene. Unmatched junction bases numbered 13, after V lost 8 bases and J lost 6 bases. This CDR3 has 15 residues. Assay used: immunoSEQ multiplex PCR; TCRdb lists only in-frame clones, some missing. Among under 1,100,000 clones listed, around 74% were seen once. As for this clone: Its antigen is not identified.

The rearrangement links TRBV6-4 to TRBJ2-7, with 10 nucleotides matching TRBD1. The specimen sequenced was memory CD4+ T cells sorted from blood. Documented subset: CD45RA-negative fraction. This receptor was taken from a man aged 18-30 years in good health. The CDR3 reads CASPTGDRGFPEQYF. CDR3 DNA: TGTGCCAGCCCGACGGGGGACAGGGGTTTCCCCGAGCAGTACTTC.